This TCR beta chain appears in the sequencing data of a study of T cell responses to AZD1222 COVID-19 vaccine (dated by TCRdb to 2020 to 2023). With respect to the entire study: TCR sequencing was performed for 230 to 250 trial participants, of whom 200 to 220 were given two doses of AZD1222 and around 25 were given two doses of MenACWY control vaccine. Trial participants were enrolled by age into 18-55, 56-69 and 70-plus year subgroups, with roughly 160, 29 and 62 TCR-sequenced participants respectively.

The CDR3 regions of human TCRbeta chains were subjected to immunosequencing. In the authors' own workflow: Repertoire TCRs were matched against a reference library of SARS-CoV-2-specific TCRs generated with the MIRA antigen-specificity platform. Breadth meant the fraction of unique TCRs that were SARS-CoV-2-associated, whereas depth meant the fraction of total T cells that were SARS-CoV-2-associated. Using the MIRA data, every spike-specific TCR was mapped to the spike region that the TCR reacted to and assigned to either a CD4 or a CD8 class. Log10-transformed breadth and depth values were compared by one-way ANOVA with Sidak's multiple comparisons tests. Sourced from immuneACCESS, this table was stored by TCRdb with only in-frame sequences that have V and J called. A share of the clones is absent; for the studies checked, an unresolved V gene accounts for under half, and the remainder has no known explanation. V and J calls plus clone size are reproduced from that table; the DNA served to infer D and trimming. Here the sample has 88,000 or so clones; about 89% occur a single time. Around 5% of the sample rests with the top ten.

Study-wide conclusions, independent of this receptor: In the small 56-69-year group, the increase in depth fell short of significance, most likely because of low power. Most participants were white British and females outnumbered males, and the authors suggested that clonal diversity may have been underestimated. After two AZD1222 doses, both the breadth and the depth of spike-specific TCRs were significantly higher than at day 0 and than in MenACWY recipients. Because no samples from the day 14 peak response were available, repertoires could be characterized only after the peak T cell response. Reportedly, almost half of the unique spike-specific TCRs recognized epitopes lying outside the regions that are mutated in the B.1.351 and B.1.1.7 variants. The whole spike protein was spanned by vaccine-associated CD4 TCRs, and dominant responses were seen in regions 160-218 and 743-854. Only a handful of AZD1222 recipients were SARS-CoV-2 seropositive at baseline, limiting conclusions about previously exposed vaccinees.

To note about this clone: The clone's antigen remains unknown. Nothing much larger sits one base from this clone, and base qualities are not available.

The sample's time point, from its label and the paper: about 28 days (+/-7) after the second vaccine dose. Because spike-specific TCR depth and breadth did not differ between the two schedules, AZD1222 recipients who got a second dose at roughly 4 weeks were pooled with those who got a second dose at roughly 12 weeks. Samples from vaccinated people were obtained from the UK trials COV001 and COV002, which included a single-blind randomized controlled phase 2/3 trial of AZD1222 (ChAdOx1 nCoV-19) in healthy adults. For TCRbeta chain sequencing, PBMC samples from trial participants were taken at day 0 and at day 28 after the second dose. The CDR3 runs 15 amino acids, cysteine and phenylalanine included. Just CDR3 DNA is preserved here, 45 bases in frame from base 1. Trimming removed 7 bases from V and 1 base from J; the gene matches leave 7 bases unexplained. CDR1 and CDR2, looked up from the germline V gene, are MNHEY and SVGAGI.

Sequencing used peripheral blood, obtained 28 days after the second AZD1222 dose. Recombination connected TRBV6-5 to TRBJ2-5, and 9 junction bases match TRBD1. The TCR comes from an adult who received the AZD1222 COVID-19 vaccine. For the CDR3, the sequence is CASTIPQGAQETQYF. The DNA sequence is TGTGCCAGCACCATCCCACAGGGGGCCCAAGAGACCCAGTACTTC.